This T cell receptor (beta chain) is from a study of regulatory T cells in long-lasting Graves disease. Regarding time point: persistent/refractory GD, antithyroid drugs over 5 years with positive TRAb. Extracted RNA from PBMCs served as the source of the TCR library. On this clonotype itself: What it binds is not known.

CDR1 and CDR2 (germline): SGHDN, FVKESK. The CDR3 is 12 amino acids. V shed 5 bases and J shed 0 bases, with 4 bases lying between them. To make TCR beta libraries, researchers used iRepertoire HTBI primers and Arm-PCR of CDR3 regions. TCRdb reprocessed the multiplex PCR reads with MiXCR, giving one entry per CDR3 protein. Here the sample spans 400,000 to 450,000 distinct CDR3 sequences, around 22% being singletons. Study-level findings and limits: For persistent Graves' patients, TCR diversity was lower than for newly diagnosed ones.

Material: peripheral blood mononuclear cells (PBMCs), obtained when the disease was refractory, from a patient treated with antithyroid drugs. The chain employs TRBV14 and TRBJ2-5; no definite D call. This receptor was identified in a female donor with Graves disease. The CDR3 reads CASSKYQETQYF. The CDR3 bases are TGTGCCAGCAGCAAGTACCAAGAGACCCAGTACTTC.